This T cell receptor beta chain was identified during a study of control samples from healthy donors and cancer patients. Germline-derived CDR1 and CDR2 are SGHRS and YFSETQ. The CDR3 is made up of 15 amino acids. Between the trimmed V and J ends, which lost 1 base and 4 bases, there was a span of 11 bases. Produced via immunoSEQ multiplex PCR; TCRdb's table is partial and in-frame only. Here the sample spans about 230,000 clones, roughly four fifths being singletons. The origin of this receptor is a woman aged 55-70 years with lung cancer. The specimen sequenced was PBMCs. The chain combines TRBV5-1 with TRBJ2-2; D is possibly TRBD2 (6 bases). CDR3 in amino acids: CASSLRGLSTGELFF. CDR3 DNA sequence: TGCGCCAGCAGCTTGCGGGGACTGAGCACCGGGGAGCTGTTTTTT.